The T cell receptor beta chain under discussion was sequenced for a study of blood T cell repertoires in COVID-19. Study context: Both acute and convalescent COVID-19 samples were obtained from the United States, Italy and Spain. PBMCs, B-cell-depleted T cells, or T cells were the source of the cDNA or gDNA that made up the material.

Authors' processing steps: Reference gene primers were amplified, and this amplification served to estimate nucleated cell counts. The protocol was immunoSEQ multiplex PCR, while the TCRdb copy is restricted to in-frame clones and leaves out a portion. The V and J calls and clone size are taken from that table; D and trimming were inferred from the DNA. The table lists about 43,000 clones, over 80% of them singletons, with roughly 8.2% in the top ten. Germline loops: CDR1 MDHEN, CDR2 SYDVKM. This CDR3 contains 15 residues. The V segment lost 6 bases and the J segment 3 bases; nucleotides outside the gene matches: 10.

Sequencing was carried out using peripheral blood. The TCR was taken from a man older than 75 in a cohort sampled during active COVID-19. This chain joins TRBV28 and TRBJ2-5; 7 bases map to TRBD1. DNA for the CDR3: TGTGCCAGCAGCCTCCTACAGACAGGGAAAGAGACCCAGTACTTC. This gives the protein CASSLLQTGKETQYF.